Listed below are T cell receptor beta chains from one sample, sequenced in a study of response to subunit inactivated influenza vaccine. One entry per CDR3 protein, called by TCRdb with MiXCR from the RT-PCR reads. The sample consists of about 310,000 distinct CDR3 sequences, about 20% of them appearing once. The sample in question was PBMCs from blood, obtained 21 months after vaccination. The receptors were gathered from a man aged 50 to 75 who received an inactivated influenza vaccine. CDR3s include the opening cysteine and the closing phenylalanine or tryptophan. Fields, in order: CDR3 DNA, CDR3 protein, D gene, J gene, clone size, V gene, CDR3 length. A D gene is named only where the DNA matches it firmly. Rows may omit the clone size; those that give it use once, few, many or a size class.

TGTGCCAGCAGGGGGGGGGTAGGTACTGAAGCTTTCTTT,CASRGGVGTEAFF,.,TRBJ1-1,.,TRBV6-4,13
TGCAGTGCTAGTGACGGTCAAGAGACCCAGTACTTC,CSASDGQETQYF,.,TRBJ2-5,few,TRBV20-1,12
TGTGCCAGCAGCCAAGTCCCCCTGGCCTACGAGCAGTACTTC,CASSQVPLAYEQYF,.,TRBJ2-7,many,TRBV3-1,14
TGTGCCAGCAGCTTAGTAGTCCCTAGCGGGATGGTGACCCAGTACTTC,CASSLVVPSGMVTQYF,TRBD2,TRBJ2-5,.,TRBV7-2,16
TGTGCCAGCACTGATCCCCAGGGCTACGAGCAGTACTTC,CASTDPQGYEQYF,.,TRBJ2-7,.,TRBV28,13
TGTGCCAGCAGCTTACGGGATCAGCCTAATTCACCCCTCCACTTT,CASSLRDQPNSPLHF,.,TRBJ1-6,few,TRBV7-6,15
TGTGCCAGCGCCCGGGACACCCGCTCCTATAATTCACCCCTCCACTTT,CASARDTRSYNSPLHF,.,TRBJ1-6,few,TRBV6-2/TRBV6-3,16
TGTGCCACCAGTGAGGCAGGGTTGGCTGAAGCTTTCTTT,CATSEAGLAEAFF,.,TRBJ1-1,.,TRBV24-1,13
TGTGCCAGCAGCAAGGACCCTCACACCGGGGAGCTGTTTTTT,CASSKDPHTGELFF,.,TRBJ2-2,few,TRBV7-2,14
TGTGCCAGCAGCTCCTCGGGGGGTAGCGCATACAATGAGCAGTTCTTC,CASSSSGGSAYNEQFF,TRBD2,TRBJ2-1,.,TRBV7-3,16
TGTGCCAGCAAACATCAGGGGGCAAGGAGAAACACTGAAGCTTTCTTT,CASKHQGARRNTEAFF,TRBD1,TRBJ1-1,.,TRBV7-9,16
TGTGCCAGCAGTTCCTCACAGGGATTCAATCAGCCCCAGCAATTT,CASSSSQGFNQPQQF,.,TRBJ1-5,.,TRBV6-5,15
TGCAGTGTTAAAGCAGGGGATTCACCCCTCCACTTT,CSVKAGDSPLHF,.,TRBJ1-6,.,TRBV20-1,12
TGCGCCAGCAGCTTGGATTTGGCCCAGGGGTATAATTCACCCCTCCACTTT,CASSLDLAQGYNSPLHF,.,TRBJ1-6,.,TRBV5-1,17
TGCGCCAGCCGAGGACAGGGGTATGGCTACACCTTC,CASRGQGYGYTF,TRBD1,TRBJ1-2,.,TRBV4-1,12
TGTGCCAGCAGCCAAGCGGCCTCTGGAAACACCATATATTTT,CASSQAASGNTIYF,.,TRBJ1-3,few,TRBV3-1,14
TGCGCCAGCAGTATCCGTCCACTAGCGGGAGTCTTCTCCTACAATGAGCAGTTCTTC,CASSIRPLAGVFSYNEQFF,TRBD2,TRBJ2-1,few,TRBV5-1,19
TGTGCCATCAAGCAGCGGGAGAGTTACAATGAGCAGTTCTTC,CAIKQRESYNEQFF,TRBD2,TRBJ2-1,.,TRBV10-3,14
TGTGCCACCAGTGATGGGTCGTTCGCAACTAATGAAAAACTGTTTTTT,CATSDGSFATNEKLFF,.,TRBJ1-4,few,TRBV24-1,16
TGCAGTGCTGAAGAAGACAGGGTCACAGATACGCAGTATTTT,CSAEEDRVTDTQYF,TRBD1,TRBJ2-3,few,TRBV20-1,14
TGTGCCAGCAGCCTAAGATTGGGCTCGAACACTGAAGCTTTCTTT,CASSLRLGSNTEAFF,.,TRBJ1-1,.,TRBV5-6,15
TGTGCCAGCAGCCAAGGGCCTGGGCGCGGGGCCTACGAGCAGTACTTC,CASSQGPGRGAYEQYF,.,TRBJ2-7,.,TRBV6-1,16
TGTGCCACCAGCAGCGACAGGGGCAGCTATAGCAATCAGCCCCAGCATTTT,CATSSDRGSYSNQPQHF,TRBD1,TRBJ1-5,.,TRBV15,17
TGTGCCAGCAGCCTGCGGACAGGTGTTGGCGAGCAGTACTTC,CASSLRTGVGEQYF,TRBD1,TRBJ2-7,.,TRBV2,14
TGTGCCAGCAGTCCCAGCCCAGGTTTTGGCACTGAAGCTTTCTTT,CASSPSPGFGTEAFF,.,TRBJ1-1,.,TRBV12-3/TRBV12-4,15
TGTGCCATCAGGAGACAGGCTGAAAGCTCCTACGAGCAGTACTTC,CAIRRQAESSYEQYF,.,TRBJ2-7,.,TRBV10-3,15
TGTGCCAGCAGTCCAGGACTAGCGGGGTTATACGAGCAGTACTTC,CASSPGLAGLYEQYF,TRBD2,TRBJ2-7,.,TRBV28,15
TGTGCCAGCAGTTCTTTGGGAGGCGGGACCCCCTACAATGAGCAGTTCTTC,CASSSLGGGTPYNEQFF,.,TRBJ2-1,few,TRBV28,17
TGTGCCAGCAGCCAGGGCCTGAGGGGTAATTACGAGCAGTACTTC,CASSQGLRGNYEQYF,.,TRBJ2-7,.,TRBV3-1,15
TGTGCCAGCAGCCGCCTGAACACTGAAGCTTTCTTT,CASSRLNTEAFF,.,TRBJ1-1,many,TRBV11-2,12
TGTGCCAGCAGCACCGGACTAGCGGGGTACTACGAGCAGTACTTC,CASSTGLAGYYEQYF,TRBD2,TRBJ2-7,once,TRBV7-2,15
TGTGCCAGCAGACCCCGGGACAATCATGAAAAACTGTTTTTT,CASRPRDNHEKLFF,.,TRBJ1-4,.,TRBV12-3/TRBV12-4,14
TGTGCCAGCAGCTTACAGGGAACCGAGCAGTACTTC,CASSLQGTEQYF,.,TRBJ2-7,.,TRBV7-9,12
TGCAGTACATCTCGGGACCGCAACACTGAAGCTTTCTTT,CSTSRDRNTEAFF,.,TRBJ1-1,.,TRBV20-1,13
TGTGCCACCAGTGATGGCGGGCGGGGCTACTATGGCTACACCTTC,CATSDGGRGYYGYTF,.,TRBJ1-2,many,TRBV24-1,15
TGTGCCAGCAGCCTCGACCCAAACACTGAAGCTTTCTTT,CASSLDPNTEAFF,.,TRBJ1-1,many,TRBV3-1,13
TGTGCCAGCAGGGCGGGTGGCTACACCTTC,CASRAGGYTF,.,TRBJ1-2,few,TRBV12-3/TRBV12-4,10
TGTGCCAGCAGTCCCCCGGACAGGGGTAACATTCAGTACTTC,CASSPPDRGNIQYF,TRBD1,TRBJ2-4,.,TRBV28,14
TGTGCCAGCAGCTTAGGACAGTTTGATGAAAAACTGTTTTTT,CASSLGQFDEKLFF,.,TRBJ1-4,.,TRBV7-8,14
TGTGCCAGCAGCCGGACAGGGGTCTACGAGCAGTACTTC,CASSRTGVYEQYF,TRBD1,TRBJ2-7,.,TRBV7-2,13
TGTGCCAGCAGTCGGGACAGGGCCTTTTACGAGCAGTACTTC,CASSRDRAFYEQYF,TRBD1,TRBJ2-7,.,TRBV2,14
TGTGCCAGCAGCTTAGCTTTGCCATCTTCGGGAAACACCATATATTTT,CASSLALPSSGNTIYF,.,TRBJ1-3,.,TRBV7-2,16
TGTGCCAGCAGTTATGAGCCTGCCTATGGCTACACCTTC,CASSYEPAYGYTF,.,TRBJ1-2,many,TRBV6-6,13
TGTGCCAGCAGGGTATATAGGACAGGGGAGTATGGCTACACCTTC,CASRVYRTGEYGYTF,TRBD1,TRBJ1-2,.,TRBV2,15
TGTGCCACCAGTCTAGCGGGGAGCCAAGAGACCCAGTACTTC,CATSLAGSQETQYF,TRBD2,TRBJ2-5,few,TRBV24-1,14
TGTGCCAGCAGCGTAGAGGGACTACGTGGGGAGACCCAGTACTTC,CASSVEGLRGETQYF,TRBD2,TRBJ2-5,.,TRBV9,15
TGCAGCGTTGACCGGTACGGGAGTTCCAACGAGCAGTACTTC,CSVDRYGSSNEQYF,.,TRBJ2-7,.,TRBV29-1,14
TGCAGTGCTAGAAGTGGCCAGGGGGAACAGCAGTTCTTC,CSARSGQGEQQFF,TRBD1,TRBJ2-1,few,TRBV20-1,13
TGTGCCAGCAGCTTAAGAGGTACTCACAATCAGCCCCAGCATTTT,CASSLRGTHNQPQHF,.,TRBJ1-5,few,TRBV7-2,15